These 22 T cell receptor beta chains came from one sample sequenced in a study of cytomegalovirus exposure and HLA in healthy donors. The PCR employed 60 Vbeta primers together with 13 Jbeta primers. Method: immunoSEQ multiplex PCR; TCRdb's copy keeps in-frame clones and lacks some. The table has more than 150,000 clones, 82% seen once. Sequencing was done on a sample of PBMCs. These receptor sequences come from a man in his forties in good health and CMV-seronegative.

The rearrangement joins TRBV27 to TRBJ2-1, with 13 bases aligning to TRBD2. V was clipped by 3 bases and J by 5 bases; unmatched bases: 16. CDR3 length: 20 amino acids. CDR1 MNHEY and CDR2 SMNVEV come from the germline V gene (reference sequence). This chain's CDR3 is CASSLHRLAGGREFNNEQFF. The CDR3 nucleotides are TGTGCCAGCAGTTTGCATAGACTAGCGGGGGGTCGGGAGTTCAACAATGAGCAGTTCTTC.

J is TRBJ1-2 and V is TRBV15, with D unresolved. Trimming stripped 0 bases from V and 6 bases from J, with 11 bases between. CDR1 and CDR2 (germline): LNHNV, YYDKDF (reference sequence). The CDR3 sequence is 14 residues long. Here the CDR3 reads CATSRDARGDGYTF. CDR3 bases: TGTGCCACCAGCAGAGACGCTCGAGGCGATGGCTACACCTTC.

J is TRBJ2-3 and V is TRBV5-6; D unclear. The V end lost 3 bases, the J end lost 5 bases, and 10 bases lay between the germline ends. CDR1 is SGHDT, CDR2 YYEEEE, per germline. The CDR3 runs 13 residues. The CDR3 DNA reads TGTGCCAGCAGCTGGCCCGCTGGAGATACGCAGTATTTT. As protein: CASSWPAGDTQYF.

Worth noting for this clone: The same CDR3 is also encoded by other DNA sequences in this sample. This rearrangement joins TRBV29-1 to TRBJ2-7, with 7 bases matching TRBD1. This CDR3 spans 12 amino acids. With 7 bases clipped from V and 0 bases from J, the junction kept 3 bases outside the gene matches. The germline CDR1 and CDR2 sequences are SQVTM and ANQGSEA. The CDR3 sequence is CSAHRGSYEQYF. As DNA, the CDR3 is TGCAGCGCCCACAGGGGCTCCTACGAGCAGTACTTC.

The chain uses TRBV29-1 and TRBJ1-2, with 7 bases fitting TRBD1. This CDR3 region has 12 residues. Germline V gene sequence: CDR1 SQVTM, CDR2 ANQGSEA. Unmatched junction bases numbered 7, after V lost 6 bases and J lost 6 bases. The DNA for the CDR3 is TGCAGCGTGCCAAGGGGGCGGAATGGCTACACCTTC. Its protein is CSVPRGRNGYTF.

The rearrangement links TRBV11-3 to TRBJ2-2; D is perhaps TRBD2 (6 bases). CDR3 length: 16 residues. With 5 bases removed from V and 1 base from J, the gap between germline ends came to 14 bases. Germline loops: CDR1 SGHNT, CDR2 YENEEA. Here the CDR3 reads CASSISMGGNTGELFF. The CDR3 DNA follows: TGTGCCAGCAGCATATCTATGGGGGGGAACACCGGGGAGCTGTTTTTT. The full variable domain, with the rest looked up from reference TRBV11-3 and TRBJ2-2, is EAGVVQSPRYKIIEKKQPVAFWCNPISGHNTLYWYLQNLGQGPELLIRYENEEAVDDSQLPKDRFSAERLKGVDSTLKIQPAELGDSAVYLCASSISMGGNTGELFFGEGSRLTVL.

The V gene is TRBV9, the J gene TRBJ2-7, with 9 bases fitting TRBD2. The trim removed 4 bases at V and 3 bases at J, leaving 11 bases unmatched. The CDR3 contains 16 residues. Germline lookup yields CDR1 SGDLS and CDR2 YYNGEE. CDR3 bases: TGTGCCAGCAGCACCAGTGGTAGCGGGGGATACTACGAGCAGTACTTC. Amino acids: CASSTSGSGGYYEQYF.

V gene TRBV7-2 combines with J gene TRBJ1-4; unclear D gene. V was trimmed by 3 bases and J by 4 bases, leaving 12 bases between them. The CDR3 is made up of 15 amino acids. The germline V gene has CDR1 SGHTA and CDR2 FQGNSA. DNA for the CDR3: TGTGCCAGCAGCTTCTCAGGACTCATTAATGAAAAACTGTTTTTT. Its translation is CASSFSGLINEKLFF.

The genes are TRBV5-8 and TRBJ2-3; 7 bases agree with TRBD1. The CDR3 sequence is 18 residues long. Germline V gene sequence: CDR1 SGHTS, CDR2 YDEGEE. The trim removed 0 bases at V and 5 bases at J, leaving 15 bases unmatched. This CDR3 reads CASSLASVPGGSGDTQYF. DNA of the CDR3: TGTGCCAGCAGCTTGGCTTCTGTTCCAGGGGGTTCAGGAGATACGCAGTATTTT.

This sequence joins TRBV20-1 and TRBJ1-5; 8 bases are a match to TRBD1. Per germline, CDR1 DFQATT and CDR2 SNEGSKA (reference sequence). CDR3 length: 11 residues. V gave up 3 bases and J gave up 11 bases; unmatched junction bases: 3. CDR3 loop: CSASQGAAQHF. The DNA for the CDR3 is TGCAGTGCTAGTCAGGGGGCCGCCCAGCATTTT.

The CDR3 DNA reads TGTGCCAGCTCATCCCGACAGGGGAATAGCAATCAGCCCCAGCATTTT. Its protein is CASSSRQGNSNQPQHF. The chain employs TRBV18 and TRBJ1-5; 8 nucleotides agree with TRBD1. The CDR3 is 16 amino acids. V lost 5 bases and J lost 0; bases outside the gene matches: 6. Germline assignment: CDR1 KGHSH and CDR2 LQKENI.

The chain has TRBV9 and TRBJ2-7; TRBD2 might be the D (5 bases). This CDR3 spans 15 amino acids. V lost 0 bases and J 0 bases, leaving 10 bases between the germline ends. Germline CDR1 SGDLS, CDR2 YYNGEE. The CDR3 here is CASSVGSGYSYEQYF. The CDR3 bases are TGTGCCAGCAGCGTAGGGAGCGGCTACTCCTACGAGCAGTACTTC.

This chain connects TRBV7-9 to TRBJ2-1; TRBD2 matches at 10 bases. This CDR3 has 15 residues. Trimming cost V 5 bases and J 4 bases; bases outside gene matches: 5. Germline loops: CDR1 SEHNR, CDR2 FQNEAQ (reference sequence). CDR3 coding DNA: TGTGCCAGCAGCCCCGGGACTAGCGCTTACAATGAGCAGTTCTTC. It specifies CASSPGTSAYNEQFF.

The sample holds a few counts of this clone. CDR3 in DNA: TGTGCCAGCAGTTTAATAGGGACAAAGAACACTGAAGCTTTCTTT. This gives the protein CASSLIGTKNTEAFF. This chain links TRBV28 with TRBJ1-1; D possibly corresponds to TRBD1 (6 bases). Germline CDR1 MDHEN, CDR2 SYDVKM. V gave up 2 bases and J gave up 1 base, with 11 bases separating them. This CDR3 is built from 15 residues. The full variable domain, completed using reference TRBV28 and TRBJ1-1, is DVKVTQSSRYLVKRTGEKVFLECVQDMDHENMFWYRQDPGLGLRLIYFSYDVKMKEKGDIPEGYSVSREKKERFSLILESASTNQTSMYLCASSLIGTKNTEAFFGQGTRLTVV.

Only one count was recorded for this clone. The chain is built from TRBV9 and TRBJ1-2, with TRBD1 identical over 10 bases. The CDR3 sequence is 15 residues long. Germline V gene data show CDR1 as SGDLS and CDR2 as YYNGEE. V shed 4 bases and J 2 bases; nucleotides not matched to a gene: 5. The CDR3 loop reads CASSPRGQGNYGYTF. DNA for the CDR3: TGTGCCAGCAGCCCCCGGGGACAGGGGAACTATGGCTACACCTTC.

This clone has only one observation. The chain joins TRBV6-5 to TRBJ1-2, with TRBD1 matching 12 bases. The J segment lost 6 bases and the V segment lost 5 bases, leaving 4 bases of the junction unmatched. The length of the CDR3 is 14 residues. Germline CDR1 MNHEY, CDR2 SVGAGI. The CDR3 is CASSVRDRGHGYTF. The CDR3 nucleotides are TGTGCCAGCAGTGTCCGGGACAGGGGGCATGGCTACACCTTC.

The chain employs TRBV5-6 and TRBJ2-5; 9 nucleotides align to TRBD2. The CDR3 totals 15 residues. J lost 5 bases, V lost 2 bases, and 7 bases had no gene match. The germline V gene encodes CDR1 SGHDT and CDR2 YYEEEE. The CDR3 spells CASSFGGGARETQYF. The CDR3 nucleotides are TGTGCCAGCAGCTTCGGCGGGGGGGCTAGGGAGACCCAGTACTTC. Combining the CDR3 with reference TRBV5-6 and TRBJ2-5 gives the whole variable domain DAGVTQSPTHLIKTRGQQVTLRCSPKSGHDTVSWYQQALGQGPQFIFQYYEEEERQRGNFPDRFSGHQFPNYSSELNVNALLLGDSALYLCASSFGGGARETQYFGPGTRLLVL.

CDR3: CASSKSTGTGVEKLFF. DNA of the CDR3: TGTGCCAGCAGTAAATCTACCGGGACAGGGGTTGAAAAACTGTTTTTT. The gene calls are TRBV6-6 and TRBJ1-4, with 10 bases lining up with TRBD1. Germline CDR1 reads MNHNY; CDR2 reads SVGAGI (reference sequence). The V gene end was trimmed by 5 bases and the J gene end by 7 bases; junction bases not matched to a gene: 10. This CDR3 region has 16 residues.

The chain uses TRBV5-1 and TRBJ2-7; the D gene is possibly TRBD2 (7 bases). Trimming stripped 1 base from V and 6 bases from J, with 17 bases between. CDR3 length: 15 amino acids. Germline assignment: CDR1 SGHRS and CDR2 YFSETQ. The CDR3 spells CASSLRSGGGGEQYF. Here the CDR3 DNA reads TGCGCCAGCAGCTTGCGGTCGGGCGGGGGCGGCGAGCAGTACTTC.

This clone was picked up a small number of times. This CDR3 reads CASSLGSSGTPYEQYF. Here the CDR3 DNA reads TGTGCCAGCAGCTTAGGGTCTAGCGGGACGCCCTACGAGCAGTACTTC. The genes are TRBV7-2 and TRBJ2-7; 9 nucleotides agree with TRBD2. The CDR3 runs 16 residues. The junction had 6 bases not matched to a gene; V was cut back by 1 base and J by 2 bases. Germline values: CDR1 SGHTA, CDR2 FQGNSA.

This chain connects TRBV7-2 to TRBJ2-1; D is undetermined. Germline CDR1 reads SGHTA; CDR2 reads FQGNSA. This CDR3 is built from 14 residues. V lost 2 bases and J lost 2, with 7 bases in between. The CDR3 spells CASSLLAPYNEQFF. The CDR3, as DNA: TGTGCCAGCAGCTTATTAGCACCCTACAATGAGCAGTTCTTC.

The V gene is TRBV10-1, the J gene TRBJ1-5, with 8 bases lining up with TRBD1. Unmatched junction bases numbered 7, after V lost 6 bases and J lost 3 bases. This CDR3 has 15 amino acids. In germline, CDR1 is WNHNN, CDR2 SYGVQD (reference sequence). The CDR3 region has the DNA TGCGCCAGCAGATCCAGGGGGCAGGACAATCAGCCCCAGCATTTT. It yields the protein CASRSRGQDNQPQHF.